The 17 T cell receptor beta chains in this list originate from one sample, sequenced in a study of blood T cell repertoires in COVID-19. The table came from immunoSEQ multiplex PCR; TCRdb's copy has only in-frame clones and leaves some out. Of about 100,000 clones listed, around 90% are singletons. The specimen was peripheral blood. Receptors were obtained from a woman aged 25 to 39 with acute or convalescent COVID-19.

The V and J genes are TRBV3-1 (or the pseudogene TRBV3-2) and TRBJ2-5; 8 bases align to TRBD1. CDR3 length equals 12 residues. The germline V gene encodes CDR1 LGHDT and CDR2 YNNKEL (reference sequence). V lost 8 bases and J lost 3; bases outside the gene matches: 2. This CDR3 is CASRDRKETQYF. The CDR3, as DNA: TGTGCCAGCCGGGACAGGAAAGAGACCCAGTACTTC.

CDR3 in amino acids: CASSVDSFLDTQYF. The DNA of the CDR3 is TGTGCCAGCAGCGTCGATAGTTTTTTAGATACGCAGTATTTT. The chain is built from TRBV9 and TRBJ2-3; D call uncertain. The germline CDR1 and CDR2 sequences are SGDLS and YYNGEE. The CDR3 length is 14 residues. Deletions cut 2 bases from V and 5 bases from J, with 12 bases between.

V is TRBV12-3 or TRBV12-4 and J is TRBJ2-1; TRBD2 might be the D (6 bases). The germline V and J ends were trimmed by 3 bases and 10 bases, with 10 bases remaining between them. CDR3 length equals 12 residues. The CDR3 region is CASSFGGGEQFF. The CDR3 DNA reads TGTGCCAGCAGTTTCGGGGGAGGCGAGCAGTTCTTC.

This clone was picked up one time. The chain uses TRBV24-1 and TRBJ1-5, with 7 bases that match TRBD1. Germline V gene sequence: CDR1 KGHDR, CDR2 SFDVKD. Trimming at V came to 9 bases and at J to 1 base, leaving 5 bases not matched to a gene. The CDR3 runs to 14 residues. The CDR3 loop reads CATGDSASNQPQHF. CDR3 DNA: TGTGCCACCGGGGACAGTGCCAGCAATCAGCCCCAGCATTTT.

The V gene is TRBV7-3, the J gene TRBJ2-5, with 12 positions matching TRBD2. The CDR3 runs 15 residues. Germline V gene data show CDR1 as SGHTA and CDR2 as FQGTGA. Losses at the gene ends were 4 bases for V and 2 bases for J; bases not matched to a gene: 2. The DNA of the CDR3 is TGTGCCAGCAGCTGGACTAGCGGGGATCAAGAGACCCAGTACTTC. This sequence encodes CASSWTSGDQETQYF.

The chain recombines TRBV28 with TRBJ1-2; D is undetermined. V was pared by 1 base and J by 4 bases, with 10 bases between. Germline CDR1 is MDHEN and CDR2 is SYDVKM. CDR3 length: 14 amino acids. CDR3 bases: TGTGCCAGCAGTTTATTCGGGTTGGGCTATGGCTACACCTTC. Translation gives CASSLFGLGYGYTF.

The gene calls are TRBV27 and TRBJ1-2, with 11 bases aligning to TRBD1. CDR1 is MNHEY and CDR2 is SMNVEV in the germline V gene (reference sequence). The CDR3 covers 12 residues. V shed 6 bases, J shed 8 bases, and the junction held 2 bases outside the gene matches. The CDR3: CASRDRGQGYTF. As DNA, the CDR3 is TGTGCCAGCAGGGACAGGGGGCAAGGCTACACCTTC.

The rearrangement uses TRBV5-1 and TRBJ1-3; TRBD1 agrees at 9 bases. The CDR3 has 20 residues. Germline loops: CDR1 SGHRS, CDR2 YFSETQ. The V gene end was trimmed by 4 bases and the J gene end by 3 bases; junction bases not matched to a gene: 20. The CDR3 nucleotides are TGCGCCAGCAGCCCTGGGGGGGTCGCCGGGACAGGGATAAGTGGAAACACCATATATTTT. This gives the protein CASSPGGVAGTGISGNTIYF.

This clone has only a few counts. The CDR3 region is CAGRIGTGYGYTF. The CDR3 DNA reads as TGTGCCGGGCGAATCGGGACAGGCTATGGCTACACCTTC. This sequence joins TRBV7-2 and TRBJ1-2; 8 bases align to TRBD1. The CDR3 is 13 residues long. Germline V CDR1 and CDR2: SGHTA, FQGNSA. The junction had 9 bases not matched to a gene; V was cut back by 11 bases and J by 4 bases.

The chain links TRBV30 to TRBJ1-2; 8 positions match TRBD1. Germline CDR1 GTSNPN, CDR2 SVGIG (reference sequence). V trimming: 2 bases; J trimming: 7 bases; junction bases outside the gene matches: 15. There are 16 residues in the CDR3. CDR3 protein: CAWSLPITGTGFGYTF. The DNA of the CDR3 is TGTGCCTGGAGTCTACCAATCACCGGGACAGGTTTTGGCTACACCTTC.

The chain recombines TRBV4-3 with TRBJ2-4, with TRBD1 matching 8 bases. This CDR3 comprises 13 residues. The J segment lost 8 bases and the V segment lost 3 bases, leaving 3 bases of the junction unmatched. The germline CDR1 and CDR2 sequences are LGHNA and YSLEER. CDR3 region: CASSQDRDHIQYF. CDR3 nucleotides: TGCGCCAGCAGCCAGGACAGGGATCACATTCAGTACTTC.

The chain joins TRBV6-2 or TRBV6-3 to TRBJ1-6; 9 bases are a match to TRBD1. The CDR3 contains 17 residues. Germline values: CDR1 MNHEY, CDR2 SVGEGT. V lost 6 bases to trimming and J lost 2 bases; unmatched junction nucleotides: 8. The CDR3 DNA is TGTGCCAGCAGCTTCCTGACAGGGGGTACCTATAATTCACCCCTCCACTTT. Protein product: CASSFLTGGTYNSPLHF.

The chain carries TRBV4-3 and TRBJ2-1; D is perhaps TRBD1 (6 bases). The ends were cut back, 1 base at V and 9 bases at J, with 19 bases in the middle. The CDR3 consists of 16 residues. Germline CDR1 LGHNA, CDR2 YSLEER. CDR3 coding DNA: TGCGCCAGCAGCCAAGTATTATCCGAGAGGACAGTTGAGCAGTTCTTC. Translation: CASSQVLSERTVEQFF.

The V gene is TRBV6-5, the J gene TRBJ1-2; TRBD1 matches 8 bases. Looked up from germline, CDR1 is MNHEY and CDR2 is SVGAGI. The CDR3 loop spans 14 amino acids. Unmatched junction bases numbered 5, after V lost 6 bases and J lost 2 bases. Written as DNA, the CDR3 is TGTGCCAGCAGGCACACAGGGGGAAACTATGGCTACACCTTC. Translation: CASRHTGGNYGYTF.

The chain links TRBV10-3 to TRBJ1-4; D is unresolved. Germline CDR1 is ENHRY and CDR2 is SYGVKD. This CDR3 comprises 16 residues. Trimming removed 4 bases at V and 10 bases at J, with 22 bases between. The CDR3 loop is CAISALPKGDGVKLFF. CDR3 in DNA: TGTGCCATCAGTGCCCTCCCCAAAGGCGACGGAGTAAAACTGTTTTTT.

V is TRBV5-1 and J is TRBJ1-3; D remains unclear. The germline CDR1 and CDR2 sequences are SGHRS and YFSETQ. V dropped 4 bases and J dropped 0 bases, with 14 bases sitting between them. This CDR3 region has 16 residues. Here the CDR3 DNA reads TGCGCCAGCAGCCCTAGCGGCAGGACCTCTGGAAACACCATATATTTT. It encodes CASSPSGRTSGNTIYF. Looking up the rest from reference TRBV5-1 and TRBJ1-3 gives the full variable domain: KAGVTQTPRYLIKTRGQQVTLSCSPISGHRSVSWYQQTPGQGLQFLFEYFSETQRNKGNFPGRFSGRQFSNSRSEMNVSTLELGDSALYLCASSPSGRTSGNTIYFGEGSWLTVV.

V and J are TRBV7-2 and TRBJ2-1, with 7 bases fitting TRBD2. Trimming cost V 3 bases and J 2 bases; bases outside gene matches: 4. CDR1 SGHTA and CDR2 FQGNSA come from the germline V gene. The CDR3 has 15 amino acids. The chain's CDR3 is CASSFSGPTYNEQFF. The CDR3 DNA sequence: TGTGCCAGCAGCTTTAGCGGGCCCACCTACAATGAGCAGTTCTTC.